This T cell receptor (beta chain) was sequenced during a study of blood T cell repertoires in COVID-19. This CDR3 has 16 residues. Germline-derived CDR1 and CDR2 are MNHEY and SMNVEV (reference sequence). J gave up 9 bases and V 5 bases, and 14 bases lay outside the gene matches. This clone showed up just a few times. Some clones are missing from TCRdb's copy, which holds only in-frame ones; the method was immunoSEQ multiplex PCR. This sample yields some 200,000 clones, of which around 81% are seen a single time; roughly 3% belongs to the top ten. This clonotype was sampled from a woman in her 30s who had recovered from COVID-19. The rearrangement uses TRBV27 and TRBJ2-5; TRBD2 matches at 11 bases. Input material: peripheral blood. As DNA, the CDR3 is TGTGCCAGCAGTCCTGGACTAGCGGGCGCTAAGGCGTCCCAGTACTTC. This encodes CASSPGLAGAKASQYF.